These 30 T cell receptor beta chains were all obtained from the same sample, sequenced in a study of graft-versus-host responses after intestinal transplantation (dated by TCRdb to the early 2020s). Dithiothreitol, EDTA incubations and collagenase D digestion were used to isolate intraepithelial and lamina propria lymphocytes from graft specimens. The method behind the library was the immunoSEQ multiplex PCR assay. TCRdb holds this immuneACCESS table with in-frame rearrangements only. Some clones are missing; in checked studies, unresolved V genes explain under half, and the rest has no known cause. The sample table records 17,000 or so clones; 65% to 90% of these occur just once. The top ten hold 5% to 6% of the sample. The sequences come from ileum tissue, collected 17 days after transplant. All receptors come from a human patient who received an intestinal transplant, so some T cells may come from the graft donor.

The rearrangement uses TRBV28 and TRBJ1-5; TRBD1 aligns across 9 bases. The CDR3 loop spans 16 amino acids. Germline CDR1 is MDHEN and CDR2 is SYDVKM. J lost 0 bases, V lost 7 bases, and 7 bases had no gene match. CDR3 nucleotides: TGTGCCAGCACCTGGGACAGGGAATATAGCAATCAGCCCCAGCATTTT. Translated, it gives CASTWDREYSNQPQHF.

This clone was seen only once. CDR3 in DNA: TGTGCCAGCAGCGCCCCGGGTGGGGATTACACAGATACGCAGTATTTT. Translated: CASSAPGGDYTDTQYF. This rearrangement joins TRBV9 to TRBJ2-3; D gene unclear. The CDR3 has 16 amino acids. Germline V CDR1 and CDR2: SGDLS, YYNGEE. The V gene lost 3 bases and the J gene lost 2 bases, with 16 bases spanning the gap.

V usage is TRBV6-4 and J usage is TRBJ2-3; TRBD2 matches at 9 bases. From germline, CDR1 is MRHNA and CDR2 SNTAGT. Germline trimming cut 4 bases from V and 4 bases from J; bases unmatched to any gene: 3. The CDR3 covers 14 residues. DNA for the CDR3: TGTGCCAGCAGTGCACTAGCGGGCGCAGATACGCAGTATTTT. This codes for CASSALAGADTQYF.

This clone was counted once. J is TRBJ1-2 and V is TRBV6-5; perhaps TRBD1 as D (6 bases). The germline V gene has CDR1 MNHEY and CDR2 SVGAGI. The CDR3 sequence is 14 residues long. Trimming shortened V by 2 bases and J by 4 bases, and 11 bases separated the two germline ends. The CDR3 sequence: CASSYGQGFYGYTF. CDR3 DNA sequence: TGTGCCAGCAGTTACGGGCAGGGGTTCTATGGCTACACCTTC.

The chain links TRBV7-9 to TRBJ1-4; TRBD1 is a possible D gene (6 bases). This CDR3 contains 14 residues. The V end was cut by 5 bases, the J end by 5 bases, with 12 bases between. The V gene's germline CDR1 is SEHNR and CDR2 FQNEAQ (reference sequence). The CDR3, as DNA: TGTGCCAGCAGCCTGGGGGGGCTGAATGAAAAACTGTTTTTT. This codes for CASSLGGLNEKLFF.

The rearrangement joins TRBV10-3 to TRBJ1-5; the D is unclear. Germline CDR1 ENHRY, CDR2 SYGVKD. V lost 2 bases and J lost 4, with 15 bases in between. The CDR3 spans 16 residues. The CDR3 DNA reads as TGTGCCATCAGTGAGGTGGGCCCCTCGGGGAATCAGCCCCAGCATTTT. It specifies CAISEVGPSGNQPQHF.

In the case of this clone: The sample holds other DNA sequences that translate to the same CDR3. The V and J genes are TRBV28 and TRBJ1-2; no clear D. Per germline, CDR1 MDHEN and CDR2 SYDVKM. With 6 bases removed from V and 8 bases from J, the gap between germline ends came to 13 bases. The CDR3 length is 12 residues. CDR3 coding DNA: TGTGCCAGCAGCGTGGAAAGGGTCGGCTACACCTTC. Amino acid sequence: CASSVERVGYTF.

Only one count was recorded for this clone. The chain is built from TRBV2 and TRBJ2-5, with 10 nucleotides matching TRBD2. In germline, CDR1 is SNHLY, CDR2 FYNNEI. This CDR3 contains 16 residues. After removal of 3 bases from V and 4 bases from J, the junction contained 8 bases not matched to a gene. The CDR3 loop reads CASSEASGSVGETQYF. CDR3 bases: TGTGCCAGCAGTGAGGCTAGCGGGAGTGTGGGAGAGACCCAGTACTTC.

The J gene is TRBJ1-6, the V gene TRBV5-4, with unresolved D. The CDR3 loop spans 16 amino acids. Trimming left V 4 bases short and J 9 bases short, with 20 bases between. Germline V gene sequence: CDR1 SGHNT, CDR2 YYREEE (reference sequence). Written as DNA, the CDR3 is TGTGCCAGCAGCGAACCCCGGGCCGGGTCGCTTTCACCCCTCCACTTT. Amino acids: CASSEPRAGSLSPLHF.

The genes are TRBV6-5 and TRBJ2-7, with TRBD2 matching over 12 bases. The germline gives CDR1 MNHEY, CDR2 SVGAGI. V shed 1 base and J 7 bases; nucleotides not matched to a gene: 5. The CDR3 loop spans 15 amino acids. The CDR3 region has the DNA TGTGCCAGCAGTTACTTTTCTAGCGGGAGGGGTGAGCAGTACTTC. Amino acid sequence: CASSYFSSGRGEQYF.

CDR3 residues: CASYQREGTDTQYF. CDR3 nucleotides: TGTGCCAGCTATCAGCGGGAGGGCACAGATACGCAGTATTTT. The chain has TRBV28 and TRBJ2-3, with 9 bases lining up with TRBD2. After removal of 8 bases from V and 1 base from J, the junction contained 4 bases not matched to a gene. CDR1 and CDR2 (germline): MDHEN, SYDVKM. The CDR3 has 14 residues. The whole variable domain, remainder taken from reference TRBV28 and TRBJ2-3, is DVKVTQSSRYLVKRTGEKVFLECVQDMDHENMFWYRQDPGLGLRLIYFSYDVKMKEKGDIPEGYSVSREKKERFSLILESASTNQTSMYLCASYQREGTDTQYFGPGTRLTVL.

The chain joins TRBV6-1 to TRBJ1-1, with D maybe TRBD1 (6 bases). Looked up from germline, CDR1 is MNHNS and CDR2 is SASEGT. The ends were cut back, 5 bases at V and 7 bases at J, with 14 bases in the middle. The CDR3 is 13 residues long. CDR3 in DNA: TGTGCCAGCAGTATCCGACAGGATGATGAAGCTTTCTTT. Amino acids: CASSIRQDDEAFF.

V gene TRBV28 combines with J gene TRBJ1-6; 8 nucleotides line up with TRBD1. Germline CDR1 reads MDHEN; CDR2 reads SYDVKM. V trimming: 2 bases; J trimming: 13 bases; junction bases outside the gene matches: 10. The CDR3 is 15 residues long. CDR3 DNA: TGTGCCAGCAGTTTACAGGGGGCCCCTTGGAGTCCCCTCCACTTT. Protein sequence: CASSLQGAPWSPLHF.

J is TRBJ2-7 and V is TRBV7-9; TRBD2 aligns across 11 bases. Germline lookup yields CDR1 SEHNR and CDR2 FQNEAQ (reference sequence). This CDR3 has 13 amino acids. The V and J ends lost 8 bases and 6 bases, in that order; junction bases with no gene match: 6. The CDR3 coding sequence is TGTGCCAGCGGTAGCGGGGGGGCCCTCGAGCAGTACTTC. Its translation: CASGSGGALEQYF. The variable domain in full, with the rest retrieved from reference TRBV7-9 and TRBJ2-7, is DTGVSQNPRHKITKRGQNVTFRCDPISEHNRLYWYRQTLGQGPEFLTYFQNEAQLEKSRLLSDRFSAERPKGSFSTLEIQRTEQGDSAMYLCASGSGGALEQYFGPGTRLTVT.

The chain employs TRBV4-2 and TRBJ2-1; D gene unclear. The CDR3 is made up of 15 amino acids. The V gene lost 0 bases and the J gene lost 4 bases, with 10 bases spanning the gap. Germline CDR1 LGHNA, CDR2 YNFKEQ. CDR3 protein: CASSQDNPFYNEQFF. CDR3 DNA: TGTGCCAGCAGCCAAGATAACCCTTTTTACAATGAGCAGTTCTTC.

The CDR3 bases are TGTGCCGGGGGGGGGCCGGTTGCAGATACGCAGTATTTT. Amino acid sequence: CAGGGPVADTQYF. V and J are TRBV2 and TRBJ2-3; TRBD2 might be the D (7 bases). Between the trimmed V and J ends, which lost 11 bases and 4 bases, there was a span of 16 bases. The CDR3 contains 13 residues. Germline V gives CDR1 SNHLY, CDR2 FYNNEI. Looking up the rest from reference TRBV2 and TRBJ2-3 gives the full variable domain: EPEVTQTPSHQVTQMGQEVILRCVPISNHLYFYWYRQILGQKVEFLVSFYNNEISEKSEIFDDQFSVERPDGSNFTLKIRSTKLEDSAMYFCAGGGPVADTQYFGPGTRLTVL.

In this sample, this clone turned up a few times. CDR3 sequence reads: CASSYRENTEAFF. The DNA for the CDR3 is TGTGCCAGCAGCTACAGGGAGAACACTGAAGCTTTCTTT. The chain combines TRBV28 with TRBJ1-1; D may be TRBD1 (6 bases). The CDR3 sequence is 13 residues long. Germline CDR1 is MDHEN and CDR2 is SYDVKM. V gave up 6 bases and J gave up 1 base, with 9 bases separating them.

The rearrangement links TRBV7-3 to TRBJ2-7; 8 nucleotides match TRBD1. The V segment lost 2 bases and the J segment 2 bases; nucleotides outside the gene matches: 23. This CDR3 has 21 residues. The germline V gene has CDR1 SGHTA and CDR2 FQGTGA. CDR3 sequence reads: CASSLRYRGYRGFPYTYEQYF. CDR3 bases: TGTGCCAGCAGCTTACGGTATCGAGGGTACAGGGGGTTCCCTTACACCTACGAGCAGTACTTC. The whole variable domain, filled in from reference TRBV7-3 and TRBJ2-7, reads GAGVSQTPSNKVTEKGKYVELRCDPISGHTALYWYRQSLGQGPEFLIYFQGTGAADDSGLPNDRFFAVRPEGSVSTLKIQRTERGDSAVYLCASSLRYRGYRGFPYTYEQYFGPGTRLTVT.

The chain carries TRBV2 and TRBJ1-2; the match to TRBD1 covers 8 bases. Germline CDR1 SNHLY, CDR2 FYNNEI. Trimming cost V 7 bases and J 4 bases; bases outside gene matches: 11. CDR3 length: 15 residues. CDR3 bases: TGTGCCAGCACCACAATCGACAGGGGCGTCTATGGCTACACCTTC. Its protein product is CASTTIDRGVYGYTF.

For the CDR3, the DNA is TGTGCCAGCAGCTTAGTCGGACACCACCAGATTTTGCTCGTAAAACTGTTTTTT. Its translation: CASSLVGHHQILLVKLFF. V is TRBV7-9 and J is TRBJ1-4; a possible D gene is TRBD1 (5 bases). The CDR3 covers 18 residues. Looked up from germline, CDR1 is SEHNR and CDR2 is FQNEAQ (reference sequence). Trimming stripped 1 base from V and 10 bases from J, with 25 bases between.

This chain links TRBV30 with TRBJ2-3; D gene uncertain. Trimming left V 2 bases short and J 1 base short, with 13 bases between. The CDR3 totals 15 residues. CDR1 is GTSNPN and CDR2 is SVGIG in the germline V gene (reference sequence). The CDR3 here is CAWSPRITRTDTQYF. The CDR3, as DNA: TGTGCCTGGAGTCCTAGGATAACACGCACAGATACGCAGTATTTT. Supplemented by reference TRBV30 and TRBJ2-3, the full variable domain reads SQTIHQWPATLVQPVGSPLSLECTVEGTSNPNLYWYRQAAGRGLQLLFYSVGIGQISSEVPQNLSASRPQDRQFILSSKKLLLSDSGFYLCAWSPRITRTDTQYFGPGTRLTVL.

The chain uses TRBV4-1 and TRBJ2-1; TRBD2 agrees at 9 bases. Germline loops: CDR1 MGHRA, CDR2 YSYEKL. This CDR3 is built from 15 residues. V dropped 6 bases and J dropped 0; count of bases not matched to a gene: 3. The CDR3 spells CASRLSGSSYNEQFF. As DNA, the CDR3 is TGCGCCAGCAGACTTAGCGGGAGCTCCTACAATGAGCAGTTCTTC.

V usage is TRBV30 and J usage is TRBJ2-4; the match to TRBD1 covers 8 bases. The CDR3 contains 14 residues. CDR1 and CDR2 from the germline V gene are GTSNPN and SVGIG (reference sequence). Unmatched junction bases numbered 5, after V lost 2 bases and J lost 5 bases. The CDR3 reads CAWSPGTGQNIQYF. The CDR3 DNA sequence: TGTGCCTGGAGTCCCGGGACAGGCCAAAACATTCAGTACTTC.

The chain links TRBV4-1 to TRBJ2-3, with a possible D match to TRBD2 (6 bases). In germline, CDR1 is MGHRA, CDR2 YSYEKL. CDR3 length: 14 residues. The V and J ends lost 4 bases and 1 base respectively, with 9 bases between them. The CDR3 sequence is CASSPGVGTDTQYF. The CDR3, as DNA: TGCGCCAGCAGCCCGGGAGTCGGCACAGATACGCAGTATTTT.

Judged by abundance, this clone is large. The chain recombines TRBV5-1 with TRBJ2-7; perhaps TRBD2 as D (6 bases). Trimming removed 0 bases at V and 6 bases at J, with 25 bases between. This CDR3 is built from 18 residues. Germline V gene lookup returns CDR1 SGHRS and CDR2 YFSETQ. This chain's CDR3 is CASSLVASGGMGSGEQYF. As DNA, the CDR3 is TGCGCCAGCAGCTTGGTGGCTTCTGGCGGGATGGGCTCGGGCGAGCAGTACTTC.

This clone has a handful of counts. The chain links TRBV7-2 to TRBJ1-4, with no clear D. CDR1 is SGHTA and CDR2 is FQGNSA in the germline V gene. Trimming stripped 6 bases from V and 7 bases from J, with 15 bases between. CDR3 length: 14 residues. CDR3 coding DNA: TGTGCCAGCAGTCAGGCTCCCGGGCGTGAAAAACTGTTTTTT. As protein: CASSQAPGREKLFF.

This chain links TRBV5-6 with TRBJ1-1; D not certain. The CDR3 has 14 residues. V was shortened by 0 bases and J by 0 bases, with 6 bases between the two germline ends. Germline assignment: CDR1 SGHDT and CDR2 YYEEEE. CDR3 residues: CASSLGAVNTEAFF. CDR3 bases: TGTGCCAGCAGCTTGGGGGCTGTGAACACTGAAGCTTTCTTT.

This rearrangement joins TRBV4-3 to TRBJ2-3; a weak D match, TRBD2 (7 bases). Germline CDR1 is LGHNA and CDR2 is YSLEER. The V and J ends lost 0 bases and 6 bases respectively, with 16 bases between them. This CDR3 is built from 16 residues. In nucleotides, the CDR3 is TGCGCCAGCAGCCAAGATACTACACGGGGGGCGGATACGCAGTATTTT. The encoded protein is CASSQDTTRGADTQYF.

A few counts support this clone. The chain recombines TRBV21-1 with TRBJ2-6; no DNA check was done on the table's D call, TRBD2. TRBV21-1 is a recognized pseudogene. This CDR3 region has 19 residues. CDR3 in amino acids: CASSKSLADELSGANVLTF. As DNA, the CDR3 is TGTGCCAGCAGCAAATCATTAGCGGACGAACTCTCTGGGGCCAACGTCCTGACTTTC.

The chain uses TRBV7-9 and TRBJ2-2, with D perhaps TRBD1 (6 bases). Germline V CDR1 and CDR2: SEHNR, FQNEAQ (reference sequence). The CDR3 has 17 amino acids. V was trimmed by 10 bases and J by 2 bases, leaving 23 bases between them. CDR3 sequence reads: CATPRGIRGQNTGELFF. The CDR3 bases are TGTGCCACCCCGAGGGGAATCAGGGGACAAAACACCGGGGAGCTGTTTTTT. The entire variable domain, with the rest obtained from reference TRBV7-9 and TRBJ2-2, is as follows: DTGVSQNPRHKITKRGQNVTFRCDPISEHNRLYWYRQTLGQGPEFLTYFQNEAQLEKSRLLSDRFSAERPKGSFSTLEIQRTEQGDSAMYLCATPRGIRGQNTGELFFGEGSRLTVL.